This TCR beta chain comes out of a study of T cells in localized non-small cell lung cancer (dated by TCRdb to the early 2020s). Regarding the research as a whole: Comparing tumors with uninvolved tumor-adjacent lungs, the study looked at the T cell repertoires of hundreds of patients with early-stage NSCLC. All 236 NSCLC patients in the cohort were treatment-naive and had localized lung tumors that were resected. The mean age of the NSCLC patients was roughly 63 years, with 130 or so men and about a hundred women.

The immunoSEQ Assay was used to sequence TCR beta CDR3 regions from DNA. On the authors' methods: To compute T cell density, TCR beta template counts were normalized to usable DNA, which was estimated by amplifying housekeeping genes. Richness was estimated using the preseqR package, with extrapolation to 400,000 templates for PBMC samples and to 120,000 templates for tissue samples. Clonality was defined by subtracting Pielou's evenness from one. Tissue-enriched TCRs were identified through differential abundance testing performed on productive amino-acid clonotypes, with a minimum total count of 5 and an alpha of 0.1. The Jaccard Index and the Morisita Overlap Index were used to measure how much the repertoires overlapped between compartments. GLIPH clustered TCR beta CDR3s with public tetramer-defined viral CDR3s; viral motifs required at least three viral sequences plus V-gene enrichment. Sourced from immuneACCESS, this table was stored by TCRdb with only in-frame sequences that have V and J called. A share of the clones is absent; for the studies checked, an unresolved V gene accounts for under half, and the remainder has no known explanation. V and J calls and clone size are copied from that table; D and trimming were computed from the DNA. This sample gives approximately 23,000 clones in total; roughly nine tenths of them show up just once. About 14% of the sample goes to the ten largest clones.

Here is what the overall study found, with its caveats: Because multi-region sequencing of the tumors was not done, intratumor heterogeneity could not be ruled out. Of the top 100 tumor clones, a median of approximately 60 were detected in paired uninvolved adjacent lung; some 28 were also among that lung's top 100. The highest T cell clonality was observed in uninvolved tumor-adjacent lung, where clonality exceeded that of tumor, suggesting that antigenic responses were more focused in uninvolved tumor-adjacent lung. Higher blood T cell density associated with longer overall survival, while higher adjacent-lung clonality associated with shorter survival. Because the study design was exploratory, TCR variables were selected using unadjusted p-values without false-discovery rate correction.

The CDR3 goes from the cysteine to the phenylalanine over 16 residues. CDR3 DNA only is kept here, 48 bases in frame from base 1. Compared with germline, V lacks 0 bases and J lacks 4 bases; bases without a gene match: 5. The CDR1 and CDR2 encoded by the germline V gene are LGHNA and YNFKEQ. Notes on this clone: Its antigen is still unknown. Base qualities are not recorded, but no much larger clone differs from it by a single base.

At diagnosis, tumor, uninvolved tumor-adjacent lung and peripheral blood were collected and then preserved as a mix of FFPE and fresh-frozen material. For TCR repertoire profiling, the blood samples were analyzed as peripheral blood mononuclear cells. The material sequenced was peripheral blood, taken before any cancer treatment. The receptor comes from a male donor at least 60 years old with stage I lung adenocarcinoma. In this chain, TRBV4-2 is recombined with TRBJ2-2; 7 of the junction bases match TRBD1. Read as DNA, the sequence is TGTGCCAGCAGCCAAGATAGAGGGGGCTCCACCGGGGAGCTGTTTTTT. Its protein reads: CASSQDRGGSTGELFF.